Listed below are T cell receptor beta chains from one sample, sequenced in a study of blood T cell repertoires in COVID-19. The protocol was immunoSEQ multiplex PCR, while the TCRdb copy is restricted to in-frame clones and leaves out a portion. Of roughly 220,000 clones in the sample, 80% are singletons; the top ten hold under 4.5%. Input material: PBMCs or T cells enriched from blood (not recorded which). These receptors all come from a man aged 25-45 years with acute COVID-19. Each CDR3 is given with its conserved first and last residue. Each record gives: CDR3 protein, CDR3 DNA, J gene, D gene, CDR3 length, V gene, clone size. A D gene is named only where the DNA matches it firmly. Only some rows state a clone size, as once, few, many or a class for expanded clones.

CASSLTGLNTEAFF,TGTGCCAGCAGCTTGACAGGGCTGAACACTGAAGCTTTCTTT,TRBJ1-1,.,14,TRBV5-5,few
CASTPERGITKTQYF,TGTGCCAGCACTCCGGAGAGGGGGATTACGAAGACCCAGTACTTC,TRBJ2-5,.,15,TRBV6-5,.
CASRAAGNSGNTIYF,TGCGCCAGCAGGGCCGCAGGGAACTCTGGAAACACCATATATTTT,TRBJ1-3,.,15,TRBV10-2,.
CASSQEGGSLLTGNTIYF,TGCGCCAGCAGCCAAGAGGGGGGGAGTTTGCTCACTGGAAACACCATATATTTT,TRBJ1-3,.,18,TRBV4-1,.
CASSWASGANVLTF,TGTGCCAGCAGTTGGGCTTCTGGGGCCAACGTCCTGACTTTC,TRBJ2-6,.,14,TRBV6-5,few
CASSQWRKETQYF,TGCGCCAGCAGCCAATGGAGGAAAGAGACCCAGTACTTC,TRBJ2-5,.,13,TRBV4-1,.
CATSDRTDTDTQYF,TGTGCCACCAGTGATAGGACAGACACAGATACGCAGTATTTT,TRBJ2-3,.,14,TRBV24-1,.
CASSLGDRSSGYTF,TGCGCCAGCAGCTTGGGGGACAGGTCTTCGGGCTACACCTTC,TRBJ1-2,TRBD1,14,TRBV5-1,few
CAISEGSVFTGQPQHF,TGTGCCATCAGTGAGGGTAGCGTATTCACAGGGCAGCCCCAGCATTTT,TRBJ1-5,.,16,TRBV10-3,few
CASSTENTIYF,TGTGCCAGCAGCACTGAAAACACCATATATTTT,TRBJ1-3,.,11,TRBV7-9,.
CASKRAKGIDTQYF,TGTGCCAGCAAGCGGGCGAAAGGGATAGATACGCAGTATTTT,TRBJ2-3,.,14,TRBV6-5,.
CASSLFQGRTEAFF,TGTGCCAGCAGCTTATTTCAGGGCCGGACTGAAGCTTTCTTT,TRBJ1-1,.,14,TRBV7-2,few
CASSSRGDNSPLHF,TGTGCCAGCAGCTCGCGCGGGGATAATTCACCCCTCCACTTT,TRBJ1-6,.,14,TRBV5-4,.
CASRVGLAGSKTQYF,TGTGCCAGCAGGGTGGGACTAGCGGGGAGTAAGACCCAGTACTTC,TRBJ2-5,TRBD2,15,TRBV6-5,.
CATLAGENTGELFF,TGTGCCACCCTAGCGGGGGAAAACACCGGGGAGCTGTTTTTT,TRBJ2-2,TRBD2,14,TRBV2,.
CASSLAGLGETQYF,TGTGCCAGCAGTCTAGCGGGATTGGGGGAGACCCAGTACTTC,TRBJ2-5,TRBD2,14,TRBV11-1,few
CASSAPGQQPSGANVLTF,TGTGCCAGCAGTGCCCCGGGACAGCAACCCTCTGGGGCCAACGTCCTGACTTTC,TRBJ2-6,TRBD1,18,TRBV6-1,.
CASLRGEETQYF,TGTGCCTCCCTCCGGGGTGAAGAGACCCAGTACTTC,TRBJ2-5,.,12,TRBV2,.
CASSTQVSYGYTF,TGTGCCAGTAGTACACAGGTTTCCTATGGCTACACCTTC,TRBJ1-2,.,13,TRBV19,.
CASSSLGQNNEKLFF,TGTGCCAGTAGCTCCCTGGGGCAGAATAATGAAAAACTGTTTTTT,TRBJ1-4,.,15,TRBV19,.
CASSHRTGVGPNEKLFF,TGTGCCAGCAGCCACCGGACAGGGGTTGGTCCTAATGAAAAACTGTTTTTT,TRBJ1-4,TRBD1,17,TRBV14,few
CASSEWREGMKLFF,TGTGCCAGCAGTGAATGGAGGGAAGGGATGAAGCTGTTTTTT,TRBJ2-2,.,14,TRBV2,.
CASLWRQENTEAFF,TGTGCCAGCCTTTGGAGACAGGAGAACACTGAAGCTTTCTTT,TRBJ1-1,.,14,TRBV19,.
CASSQGKSQYF,TGTGCCAGCAGCCAGGGGAAGTCCCAGTACTTC,TRBJ2-5,.,11,TRBV7-6,.
CASSDHPGQGKLGYTF,TGTGCCAGCAGCGACCACCCGGGACAGGGGAAACTCGGCTACACCTTC,TRBJ1-2,TRBD1,16,TRBV9,.
CASSYSGLNSNYGYTF,TGTGCCAGCAGTTACTCGGGGCTGAACTCTAACTATGGCTACACCTTC,TRBJ1-2,.,16,TRBV6-5,once
CASSRAASYEQYF,TGTGCCAGCAGCCGAGCGGCCTCCTACGAGCAGTACTTC,TRBJ2-7,.,13,TRBV6-5,few
CASSPSGGWYNEQFF,TGTGCCAGCAGCCCCAGCGGGGGGTGGTACAATGAGCAGTTCTTC,TRBJ2-1,TRBD2,15,TRBV11-3,few
CASSLTGGTEAFF,TGTGCCAGCTCATTGACGGGAGGCACTGAAGCTTTCTTT,TRBJ1-1,.,13,TRBV18,.
CASSLAGGLTEAFF,TGTGCCAGCAGCTTGGCAGGGGGCTTAACTGAAGCTTTCTTT,TRBJ1-1,TRBD1,14,TRBV5-4,.
CAWRQGGDQPQHF,TGTGCCTGGAGACAGGGGGGGGATCAGCCCCAGCATTTT,TRBJ1-5,TRBD1,13,TRBV30,.
CASSYTGGKQPQHF,TGTGCCAGCAGTTACACAGGGGGCAAGCAGCCCCAGCATTTT,TRBJ1-5,TRBD1,14,TRBV27,once
CASSLFTQGVWETQYF,TGTGCCAGCAGTTTATTCACCCAGGGGGTCTGGGAGACCCAGTACTTC,TRBJ2-5,TRBD1,16,TRBV27,.
CASSEGSEGQLVKEYGYTF,TGTGCCAGCAGTGAAGGGTCCGAGGGACAGCTGGTAAAGGAATATGGCTACACCTTC,TRBJ1-2,TRBD1,19,TRBV6-1,.
CASSYSTGMGEQFF,TGTGCCAGCAGTTACTCGACAGGGATGGGTGAGCAGTTCTTC,TRBJ2-1,TRBD1,14,TRBV6-5,.
CAISENRESRGYTF,TGTGCCATCAGTGAGAACAGGGAATCCCGGGGCTACACCTTC,TRBJ1-2,.,14,TRBV10-3,.
CASSFPPGARNTIYF,TGTGCCAGCAGTTTCCCCCCAGGGGCGCGGAACACCATATATTTT,TRBJ1-3,.,15,TRBV6-2/TRBV6-3,.
CASNRLAGVQETQYF,TGTGCCAGCAACCGACTGGCGGGGGTCCAAGAGACCCAGTACTTC,TRBJ2-5,TRBD2,15,TRBV2,.
CASSQSALPGTGNTIYF,TGTGCCAGCAGCCAATCCGCCCTGCCCGGTACCGGAAACACCATATATTTT,TRBJ1-3,.,17,TRBV3-1/TRBV3-2,few
CASSGQGIGSNQPQHF,TGTGCCAGCAGCGGACAGGGGATAGGGAGCAATCAGCCCCAGCATTTT,TRBJ1-5,TRBD1,16,TRBV11-2,.
CASMGDRREQAQHF,TGTGCCAGCATGGGGGACAGGAGGGAACAGGCCCAGCATTTT,TRBJ1-5,TRBD1,14,TRBV2,few
CASSFLGQGGSYEQYF,TGTGCCAGCAGCTTTTTGGGACAGGGGGGATCCTACGAGCAGTACTTC,TRBJ2-7,TRBD1,16,TRBV7-9,.
CAWTTSGGAFTGELFF,TGTGCCTGGACTACTAGCGGGGGGGCCTTCACCGGGGAGCTGTTTTTT,TRBJ2-2,TRBD2,16,TRBV30,.
CASRRGPDRDTEAFF,TGTGCCAGCAGGAGGGGACCGGACAGGGACACTGAAGCTTTCTTT,TRBJ1-1,TRBD1,15,TRBV2,.